What follows are 10 T cell receptor beta chains derived from one specimen sequenced in a study of blood T cell repertoires in COVID-19. The table came from immunoSEQ multiplex PCR; TCRdb's copy has only in-frame clones and leaves some out. The table has fewer than 90,000 clones, roughly nine tenths seen once. Sequencing used peripheral blood. Every receptor here comes from a man between 65 and 80 years old with active COVID-19.

The chain employs TRBV3-1 (or the pseudogene TRBV3-2) and TRBJ2-1; the match to TRBD2 covers 7 bases. CDR3 length: 14 residues. J was trimmed by 8 bases and V by 1 base; bases with no gene match: 5. The germline V gene encodes CDR1 LGHDT and CDR2 YNNKEL (reference sequence). The CDR3: CASSQGTSFDEQFF. CDR3 coding DNA: TGTGCCAGCAGCCAAGGGACTAGTTTCGATGAGCAGTTCTTC.

CDR3 bases: TGCGCCAGCAGCCCCAGTCCCGCTAACTATGGCTACACCTTC. Protein sequence: CASSPSPANYGYTF. This chain joins TRBV5-1 and TRBJ1-2; no definite D call. This CDR3 spans 14 amino acids. Between the trimmed V and J ends, which lost 4 bases and 0 bases, there was a span of 10 bases. CDR1 and CDR2 (germline): SGHRS, YFSETQ. Drawing the rest from reference TRBV5-1 and TRBJ1-2, the complete variable domain is KAGVTQTPRYLIKTRGQQVTLSCSPISGHRSVSWYQQTPGQGLQFLFEYFSETQRNKGNFPGRFSGRQFSNSRSEMNVSTLELGDSALYLCASSPSPANYGYTFGSGTRLTVV.

This clone was seen more than once but under ten times. This sequence joins TRBV11-2 and TRBJ2-1; D gene ambiguous. In germline, CDR1 is SGHAT, CDR2 FQNNGV. The CDR3 is 14 residues long. V was shortened by 1 base and J by 6 bases, with 10 bases between the two germline ends. Here the CDR3 DNA reads TGTGCCAGCAGCTTAGTAGGTAGCAGCAATGAGCAGTTCTTC. Its protein is CASSLVGSSNEQFF. Full variable domain (rest looked up from reference TRBV11-2 and TRBJ2-1): EAGVAQSPRYKIIEKRQSVAFWCNPISGHATLYWYQQILGQGPKLLIQFQNNGVVDDSQLPKDRFSAERLKGVDSTLKIQPAKLEDSAVYLCASSLVGSSNEQFFGPGTRLTVL.

The J gene is TRBJ1-4, the V gene TRBV30, with D unresolved. V shed 0 bases and J shed 8 bases, with 13 bases lying between them. The CDR3 is 14 residues long. The germline gives CDR1 GTSNPN, CDR2 SVGIG (reference sequence). The CDR3 DNA reads TGTGCCTGGAGTGTAGTTCAGCAGGCCGAAAAACTGTTTTTT. Its translation is CAWSVVQQAEKLFF.

The rearrangement links TRBV11-3 to TRBJ2-1, with 7 bases matching TRBD1. The V gene's germline CDR1 is SGHNT and CDR2 YENEEA. V lost 3 bases to trimming and J lost 4 bases; unmatched junction nucleotides: 0. CDR3 size: 13 residues. The CDR3 loop reads CASSLGQYNEQFF. As DNA, the CDR3 is TGTGCCAGCAGCTTGGGACAGTACAATGAGCAGTTCTTC.

In this sample, this clone turned up a few times. V is TRBV7-9 and J is TRBJ2-4; 13 nucleotides align to TRBD2. The J segment lost 0 bases and the V segment lost 5 bases, leaving 7 bases of the junction unmatched. Per germline, CDR1 SEHNR and CDR2 FQNEAQ (reference sequence). The CDR3 totals 18 residues. The CDR3 loop is CASSPTSGRQIAKNIQYF. The CDR3 region has the DNA TGTGCCAGCAGCCCGACTAGCGGGAGGCAGATAGCCAAAAACATTCAGTACTTC.

This chain connects TRBV11-1 to TRBJ1-1; 10 bases are shared with TRBD1. The J segment lost 4 bases and the V segment lost 5 bases, leaving 7 bases of the junction unmatched. Germline loops: CDR1 SGHAT, CDR2 FQDESV (reference sequence). The length of the CDR3 is 15 residues. The CDR3: CASSTRTGGGTEAFF. The DNA for the CDR3 is TGTGCCAGCAGCACCCGGACAGGGGGGGGCACTGAAGCTTTCTTT.

V gene TRBV9 combines with J gene TRBJ2-3; 8 bases line up with TRBD2. The trim removed 0 bases at V and 0 bases at J, leaving 9 bases unmatched. CDR1 is SGDLS, CDR2 YYNGEE, per germline. The CDR3 covers 18 residues. CDR3 DNA sequence: TGTGCCAGCAGCGTAGCCCCTCAGCGGGAGACCAGCACAGATACGCAGTATTTT. Protein product: CASSVAPQRETSTDTQYF.

The genes are TRBV7-2 and TRBJ2-7, with 9 bases that match TRBD2. The CDR3 has 15 amino acids. The germline V gene has CDR1 SGHTA and CDR2 FQGNSA. The V segment lost 4 bases and the J segment 5 bases; nucleotides outside the gene matches: 9. Written as DNA, the CDR3 is TGTGCCAGCAGCTCCCCGGCCGGCGGGAGGGACGAGCAGTACTTC. This translates into CASSSPAGGRDEQYF.

V usage is TRBV24-1 and J usage is TRBJ2-1, with D possibly being TRBD2 (6 bases). The length of the CDR3 is 15 residues. V was cut by 7 bases and J by 0 bases, with 12 bases left in between. The V gene's germline CDR1 is KGHDR and CDR2 SFDVKD. CDR3 sequence: CATRGRRGSYNEQFF. For the CDR3, the DNA is TGTGCCACCAGGGGCCGGAGGGGCTCCTACAATGAGCAGTTCTTC.